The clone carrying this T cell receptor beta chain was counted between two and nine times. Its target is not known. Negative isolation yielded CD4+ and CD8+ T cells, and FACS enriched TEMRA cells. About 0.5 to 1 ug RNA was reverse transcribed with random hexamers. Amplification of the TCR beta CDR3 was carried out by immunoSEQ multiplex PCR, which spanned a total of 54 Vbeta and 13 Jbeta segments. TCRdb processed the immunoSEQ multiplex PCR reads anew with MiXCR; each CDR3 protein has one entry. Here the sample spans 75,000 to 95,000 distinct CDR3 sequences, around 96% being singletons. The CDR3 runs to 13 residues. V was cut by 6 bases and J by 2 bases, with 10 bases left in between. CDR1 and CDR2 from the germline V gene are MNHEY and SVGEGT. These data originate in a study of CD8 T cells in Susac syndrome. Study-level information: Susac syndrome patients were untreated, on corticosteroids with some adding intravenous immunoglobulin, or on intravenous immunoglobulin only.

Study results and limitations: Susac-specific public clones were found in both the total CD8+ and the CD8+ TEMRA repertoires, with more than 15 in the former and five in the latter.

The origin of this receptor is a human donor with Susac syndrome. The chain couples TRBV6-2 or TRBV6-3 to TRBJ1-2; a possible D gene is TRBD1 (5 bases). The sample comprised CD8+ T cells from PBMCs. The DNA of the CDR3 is TGTGCCAGCAGCCCGGGACGCAACTATGGCTACACCTTC. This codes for CASSPGRNYGYTF.